The rows below give T cell receptor beta chains drawn from one sample of a study of blood T cell repertoires in COVID-19. This table comes from immunoSEQ multiplex PCR, and its TCRdb copy is limited to in-frame clones, with some not included. Altogether approximately 99,000 clones are present, 65% to 80% being singletons, with the ten largest covering less than 2%. Sequenced material: peripheral blood. Every receptor here comes from a woman aged 40-49 years with acute or convalescent COVID-19. The CDR3 runs from the conserved cysteine through the conserved F or W. Each record gives: D gene, J gene, clone size, V gene, CDR3 DNA, CDR3 protein. The D gene is left open where the match is weak. Some rows mark clone size as missing; the rest say once, few, many or name a class of expanded clone.

>NA|TRBJ2-7|few|TRBV24-1
TGTGCCACCAGTGACTCCCGGGACACTTCCTACGAGCAGTACTTC
CATSDSRDTSYEQYF
>TRBD1|TRBJ2-5|NA|TRBV3-1/TRBV3-2
TGTGCCAGCAGCCAAGGGTTGGGAACAGGGGGATCCCAGTACTTC
CASSQGLGTGGSQYF
>TRBD1|TRBJ1-4|NA|TRBV19
TGTGCCAGTACCCAGCCCGGACAGGGTTCTGAAAAACTGTTTTTT
CASTQPGQGSEKLFF
>TRBD2|TRBJ2-1|NA|TRBV7-2
TGTGCCAGCAGCTTTTATCTAGCGGGGGGACTACCTTCCTACAATGAGCAGTTCTTC
CASSFYLAGGLPSYNEQFF
>TRBD2|TRBJ2-5|NA|TRBV11-1
TGTGCCAGCAGCTTCATACGTAGCGGGGACCAAGAGACCCAGTACTTC
CASSFIRSGDQETQYF
>NA|TRBJ1-1|NA|TRBV14
TGTGCCAGCAGCCAATACGGACAGATCATGAACACTGAAGCTTTCTTT
CASSQYGQIMNTEAFF
>TRBD1|TRBJ1-5|NA|TRBV29-1
TGCAGCGTCACAACAGGGGGTAGCAATCAGCCCCAGCATTTT
CSVTTGGSNQPQHF
>NA|TRBJ2-7|NA|TRBV18
TGTGCCAGCTCTCGGGAAGGGCAGGCCTACGAGCAGTACTTC
CASSREGQAYEQYF
>TRBD1|TRBJ2-1|NA|TRBV6-5
TGTGCCGGCAACAGGGGCGTCCCAAACAATGAGCAGTTCTTC
CAGNRGVPNNEQFF
>TRBD1|TRBJ2-7|NA|TRBV2
TGTGCCAGCGCACGGACAGGGGCAGACTACGAGCAGTACTTC
CASARTGADYEQYF
>TRBD1|TRBJ2-1|NA|TRBV11-2
TGTGCCAGCAGCTTAGAGTCGGGACAGGGGCATGGAGAGCAGTTCTTC
CASSLESGQGHGEQFF
>NA|TRBJ1-5|few|TRBV28
TGTGCCAGCGGAGTCGCCAATCAGCCCCAGCATTTT
CASGVANQPQHF
>TRBD1|TRBJ1-1|NA|TRBV6-1
TGTGCCAGCAGTGATCGTGGGACAGGTACGGGATCTTTATCTTTCTTT
CASSDRGTGTGSLSFF
>NA|TRBJ1-3|NA|TRBV28
TGTGCCAGCGGTACAGGGAGGGCTGGAAACACCATATATTTT
CASGTGRAGNTIYF
>TRBD1|TRBJ2-2|NA|TRBV5-1
TGCGCCAGCAGGTCTCAATGGACAGGGGTGGCGAACACCGGGGAGCTGTTTTTT
CASRSQWTGVANTGELFF
>NA|TRBJ1-1|few|TRBV5-4
TGTGCCAGCAGCTTGTTTACAGATGCGACTGAAGCTTTCTTT
CASSLFTDATEAFF
>NA|TRBJ2-5|once|TRBV5-1
TGCGCCAGCAGCTTTGGACATTCAGCCCCCCACCAAGAGACCCAGTACTTC
CASSFGHSAPHQETQYF
>TRBD1|TRBJ1-6|NA|TRBV30
TGTGCCTGGAGCGCCGGACAGGGAAGCTCCTATAATTCACCCCTCCACTTT
CAWSAGQGSSYNSPLHF
>NA|TRBJ2-1|NA|TRBV7-9
TGTACCAGCGAAGGCTTAACAGGGAGCTCCTACAATGAGCAGTTCTTC
CTSEGLTGSSYNEQFF
>NA|TRBJ2-1|NA|TRBV7-3
TGTGCCAGCAGCTCCGGAGGGGGGGATTACAATGAGCAGTTCTTC
CASSSGGGDYNEQFF
>TRBD1|TRBJ1-4|NA|TRBV18
TGTGCCAGCTCACGATCGACAGGGTCTAATGAAAAACTGTTTTTT
CASSRSTGSNEKLFF
>TRBD2|TRBJ2-1|NA|TRBV11-2
TGTGCCAGCAGCTTAGTGCGCGGGGGGGCCAGTAATGAGCAGTTCTTC
CASSLVRGGASNEQFF
>TRBD1|TRBJ2-7|NA|TRBV6-5
TGTGCCAGCAGACCGGGACAGGAGGGTTACGAGCAGTACTTC
CASRPGQEGYEQYF
>TRBD2|TRBJ2-3|NA|TRBV15
TGTGCCACCAGCGCCGGACTAGCGGGGGATACAGATACGCAGTATTTT
CATSAGLAGDTDTQYF
>NA|TRBJ1-5|few|TRBV6-1
TGTGCCAGCAGTGAAGACACCCATCAGCCCCAGCATTTT
CASSEDTHQPQHF
>TRBD1|TRBJ2-7|NA|TRBV28
TGTGCCAGCAGTTTTAGCGACAGGGGTGGCGAGCAGTACTTC
CASSFSDRGGEQYF
>TRBD2|TRBJ2-1|once|TRBV7-3
TGTGCCAGCAGCTTAAACGGGGGGTTGAACAATGAGCAGTTCTTC
CASSLNGGLNNEQFF
>NA|TRBJ1-3|NA|TRBV12-1
TGTGCCAGCAGCTTTCGACAGGGCGTCTCTGGAAACACCATATATTTT
CASSFRQGVSGNTIYF
>NA|TRBJ2-2|NA|TRBV7-9
TGTGCCAGCACCTCAGGGGTCAACACCGGGGAGCTGTTTTTT
CASTSGVNTGELFF